A single sample is the source of the 27 T cell receptor beta chains below, sequenced in a study of blood T cell repertoires in COVID-19. Assay used: immunoSEQ multiplex PCR; TCRdb lists only in-frame clones, some missing. This sample has 150,000 to 200,000 clones, with under 90% found just once. Input material: PBMCs or T cells enriched from blood (not recorded which). The source of these receptors is a man aged 45-65 years who had recovered from COVID-19.

The chain recombines TRBV9 with TRBJ2-3; 7 bases fit TRBD1. Germline CDR1 and CDR2: SGDLS and YYNGEE. CDR3 length: 15 amino acids. V shed 3 bases and J 0 bases; nucleotides not matched to a gene: 4. CDR3 protein: CASSEGDSSTDTQYF. In DNA, the CDR3 is TGTGCCAGCAGCGAGGGGGACAGCAGCACAGATACGCAGTATTTT.

This clone showed up just once. This chain joins TRBV7-3 and TRBJ2-3; TRBD2 aligns across 8 bases. The CDR3 consists of 16 residues. The germline V gene encodes CDR1 SGHTA and CDR2 FQGTGA. V gave up 1 base and J gave up 5 bases; unmatched junction bases: 8. In nucleotides, the CDR3 is TGTGCCAGCAGCTTAAATAACGGGGGGGCCGGAGATACGCAGTATTTT. Translation: CASSLNNGGAGDTQYF.

The chain uses TRBV6-5 and TRBJ2-3; D is uncertain. The ends were cut back, 7 bases at V and 6 bases at J, with 11 bases in the middle. The CDR3 totals 12 residues. Germline CDR1 and CDR2: MNHEY and SVGAGI. CDR3: CASTFASDTQYF. In nucleotides, the CDR3 is TGTGCCAGCACCTTCGCCAGTGATACGCAGTATTTT.

The chain recombines TRBV10-3 with TRBJ1-5; D may be TRBD1 (5 bases). With 11 bases removed from V and 2 bases from J, the gap between germline ends came to 13 bases. The germline V gene encodes CDR1 ENHRY and CDR2 SYGVKD. This CDR3 has 13 amino acids. CDR3 sequence (DNA): TGTGCCGGCGCGGGGGGGGGCAATCAGCCCCAGCATTTT. Its protein product is CAGAGGGNQPQHF.

The chain recombines TRBV11-2 with TRBJ2-3, with 7 positions matching TRBD2. Germline V gene sequence: CDR1 SGHAT, CDR2 FQNNGV. The CDR3 has 17 amino acids. J lost 6 bases, V lost 1 base, and 13 bases had no gene match. The CDR3 region is CASSLVDPRLALDTQYF. DNA of the CDR3: TGTGCCAGCAGCTTAGTGGATCCGAGACTAGCTCTGGATACGCAGTATTTT.

In this sample, this clone turned up once. The V call is TRBV24-1, the J call TRBJ1-2; 8 bases match TRBD1. From germline, CDR1 is KGHDR and CDR2 SFDVKD. The V gene end was trimmed by 4 bases and the J gene end by 4 bases; junction bases not matched to a gene: 7. The CDR3 extends over 15 amino acids. The CDR3 loop reads CATSETGTGLYGYTF. The CDR3 nucleotides are TGTGCCACCAGTGAAACCGGGACAGGCCTCTATGGCTACACCTTC.

V gene TRBV2 combines with J gene TRBJ1-5; tentative D call: TRBD1 (5 bases). Trimming removed 4 bases from V and 1 base from J, with 8 bases in between. CDR3 length: 14 amino acids. Germline-derived CDR1 and CDR2 are SNHLY and FYNNEI. For the CDR3, the DNA is TGTGCCAGCAGTGTATGGGGCAGCAATCAGCCCCAGCATTTT. Translating it yields CASSVWGSNQPQHF.

The V gene is TRBV2, the J gene TRBJ2-3, with no clear D. Germline CDR1 is SNHLY and CDR2 is FYNNEI. The germline V and J ends were trimmed by 5 bases and 4 bases, with 10 bases remaining between them. The CDR3 spans 13 residues. DNA of the CDR3: TGTGCCAGCAGTAGCCCTTCCCCAGATACGCAGTATTTT. Amino acid sequence: CASSSPSPDTQYF.

V is TRBV5-8 and J is TRBJ2-1, with TRBD2 matching 12 bases. Germline values: CDR1 SGHTS, CDR2 YDEGEE. The CDR3 has 16 residues. Losses at the gene ends were 4 bases for V and 4 bases for J; bases not matched to a gene: 6. The CDR3 DNA reads TGTGCCAGCAGCCCGAGACTAGCGGGGGATTACAATGAGCAGTTCTTC. Protein: CASSPRLAGDYNEQFF.

This rearrangement joins TRBV15 to TRBJ2-7; 7 positions match TRBD2. The CDR3 has 18 amino acids. Germline CDR1 and CDR2: LNHNV and YYDKDF (reference sequence). V gave up 0 bases and J gave up 0 bases; unmatched junction bases: 11. CDR3 in amino acids: CATSRDPPTSSSSYEQYF. The CDR3 nucleotides read TGTGCCACCAGCAGAGATCCCCCGACTAGCTCGAGCTCCTACGAGCAGTACTTC.

A few counts support this clone. The V call is TRBV27, the J call TRBJ2-7; 8 bases match TRBD1. The germline gives CDR1 MNHEY, CDR2 SMNVEV (reference sequence). Germline trimming cut 8 bases from V and 2 bases from J; bases unmatched to any gene: 8. This CDR3 region has 14 residues. Written as DNA, the CDR3 is TGTGCCAGCTCGGACAGGGAAGATACCTACGAGCAGTACTTC. This codes for CASSDREDTYEQYF.

The chain combines TRBV7-2 with TRBJ1-5; tentative D call: TRBD1 (5 bases). The V gene's germline CDR1 is SGHTA and CDR2 FQGNSA. This CDR3 spans 15 amino acids. With 4 bases removed from V and 1 base from J, the gap between germline ends came to 11 bases. The CDR3 protein is CASSWEGPSNQPQHF. The CDR3 DNA follows: TGTGCCAGCAGCTGGGAGGGGCCGAGCAATCAGCCCCAGCATTTT.

In this sample, this clone turned up once. The CDR3 DNA reads as TGTGCCAGCTCACCACGCGAGGGGGCCTACGAGCAGTACTTC. It encodes CASSPREGAYEQYF. The chain combines TRBV18 with TRBJ2-7; tentative D call: TRBD1 (6 bases). Germline lookup yields CDR1 KGHSH and CDR2 LQKENI. CDR3 length: 14 residues. V shed 1 base and J shed 2 bases, with 9 bases lying between them. Combining the CDR3 with reference TRBV18 and TRBJ2-7 gives the whole variable domain NAGVMQNPRHLVRRRGQEARLRCSPMKGHSHVYWYRQLPEEGLKFMVYLQKENIIDESGMPKERFSAEFPKEGPSILRIQQVVRGDSAAYFCASSPREGAYEQYFGPGTRLTVT.

The chain has TRBV3-1 (or the pseudogene TRBV3-2) and TRBJ2-1; TRBD2 matches at 12 bases. Germline V CDR1 and CDR2: LGHDT, YNNKEL (reference sequence). CDR3 length: 17 residues. The V and J ends lost 0 bases and 12 bases, in that order; junction bases with no gene match: 12. CDR3 in amino acids: CASSQELAGGPAFRQFF. The CDR3 DNA reads TGTGCCAGCAGCCAAGAACTAGCGGGGGGACCTGCATTTCGGCAGTTCTTC.

The CDR3 protein is CASSSVEGTLPGELFF. The CDR3 region has the DNA TGCGCCAGCAGCTCGGTGGAGGGGACCCTACCCGGGGAGCTGTTTTTT. J is TRBJ2-2 and V is TRBV5-1; maybe TRBD2 (6 bases). The ends were cut back, 3 bases at V and 6 bases at J, with 18 bases in the middle. The germline V gene encodes CDR1 SGHRS and CDR2 YFSETQ. The CDR3 has 16 amino acids.

This chain uses TRBV30 with TRBJ2-7; D may be TRBD1 (5 bases). Trimming removed 0 bases at V and 2 bases at J, with 8 bases between. Germline-derived CDR1 and CDR2 are GTSNPN and SVGIG (reference sequence). The CDR3 is 13 residues long. CDR3 loop: CAWSVGATYEQYF. CDR3 nucleotide sequence: TGTGCCTGGAGTGTAGGGGCCACCTACGAGCAGTACTTC.

The rearrangement joins TRBV19 to TRBJ1-1; 8 nucleotides line up with TRBD1. CDR3 length: 13 amino acids. With 5 bases clipped from V and 5 bases from J, the junction kept 4 bases outside the gene matches. The germline gives CDR1 LNHDA, CDR2 SQIVND (reference sequence). This CDR3 reads CASSDRGRTEAFF. The CDR3 DNA is TGTGCCAGTAGTGACAGGGGTAGGACTGAAGCTTTCTTT. Full variable domain (missing parts from reference TRBV19 and TRBJ1-1): DGGITQSPKYLFRKEGQNVTLSCEQNLNHDAMYWYRQDPGQGLRLIYYSQIVNDFQKGDIAEGYSVSREKKESFPLTVTSAQKNPTAFYLCASSDRGRTEAFFGQGTRLTVV.

V is TRBV9 and J is TRBJ2-4; the D is unclear. Trimming took 0 bases from V and 7 from J, leaving 14 bases between them. Per germline, CDR1 SGDLS and CDR2 YYNGEE. CDR3 length: 15 amino acids. For the CDR3, the DNA is TGTGCCAGCAGCGTAGGTGGTGGGCAGCAGAACATTCAGTACTTC. Translation gives CASSVGGGQQNIQYF. Full variable domain (remainder filled in from reference TRBV9 and TRBJ2-4): DSGVTQTPKHLITATGQRVTLRCSPRSGDLSVYWYQQSLDQGLQFLIQYYNGEERAKGNILERFSAQQFPDLHSELNLSSLELGDSALYFCASSVGGGQQNIQYFGAGTRLSVL.

V and J are TRBV6-5 and TRBJ1-5, with a tentative D call TRBD1 (6 bases). This CDR3 is 15 amino acids long. The V end lost 6 bases, the J end lost 0 bases, and 12 bases lay between the germline ends. Germline CDR1 MNHEY, CDR2 SVGAGI. CDR3: CASSRDRLSNQPQHF. The CDR3 nucleotides are TGTGCCAGCAGCCGCGACAGGCTTAGCAATCAGCCCCAGCATTTT.

The chain couples TRBV7-3 to TRBJ2-2, with 7 positions matching TRBD1. The germline gives CDR1 SGHTA, CDR2 FQGTGA. The CDR3 has 15 amino acids. Trimming cost V 5 bases and J 3 bases; bases outside gene matches: 6. CDR3 residues: CASSQGQTYTGELFF. In nucleotides, the CDR3 is TGTGCCAGCAGCCAGGGACAGACTTACACCGGGGAGCTGTTTTTT.

The chain combines TRBV5-4 with TRBJ2-3, with 7 nucleotides matching TRBD1. Looked up from germline, CDR1 is SGHNT and CDR2 is YYREEE (reference sequence). CDR3 size: 16 residues. V trimming: 1 base; J trimming: 2 bases; junction bases outside the gene matches: 7. The CDR3 DNA follows: TGTGCCAGCAGCTTGTACAGAGGGGGCATCACAGATACGCAGTATTTT. It is translated as CASSLYRGGITDTQYF.

A note on this clone: Other DNA sequences in the sample encode the same CDR3. The CDR3 DNA is TGTGCCAGCGGTAGGAGTGAAAAACTGTTTTTT. This encodes CASGRSEKLFF. This chain connects TRBV6-5 to TRBJ1-4; D is undetermined. The CDR3 sequence is 11 residues long. Germline CDR1 and CDR2: MNHEY and SVGAGI. Trimming stripped 8 bases from V and 7 bases from J, with 8 bases between.

This clone was found once. The chain uses TRBV18 and TRBJ2-3; TRBD1 is a possible D gene (8 bases). The V gene's germline CDR1 is KGHSH and CDR2 LQKENI. The CDR3 is 15 amino acids. V lost 4 bases and J lost 5, with 16 bases in between. The CDR3 spells CASSRAGDRGDTQYF. In DNA, the CDR3 is TGTGCCAGCTCACGGGCGGGAGACAGGGGAGATACGCAGTATTTT.

The chain carries TRBV27 and TRBJ1-6; weak D call: TRBD1 (6 bases). Germline V gene data show CDR1 as MNHEY and CDR2 as SMNVEV (reference sequence). The CDR3 spans 13 residues. V lost 3 bases and J lost 6, with 6 bases in between. The CDR3 DNA reads TGTGCCAGCAGTTTGGACAGTAATTCACCCCTCCACTTT. Translation: CASSLDSNSPLHF.

The chain has TRBV20-1 and TRBJ1-5; D remains ambiguous. The germline V and J ends were trimmed by 3 bases and 2 bases, with 17 bases remaining between them. CDR3 length: 16 amino acids. Germline lookup yields CDR1 DFQATT and CDR2 SNEGSKA (reference sequence). Written as DNA, the CDR3 is TGCAGTGCTAGTACGGGTCTCGAAATCGGCAATCAGCCCCAGCATTTT. Translation: CSASTGLEIGNQPQHF.

The gene calls are TRBV6-4 and TRBJ2-7, with D unclear. CDR1 and CDR2 (germline): MRHNA, SNTAGT. The CDR3 length is 10 residues. Trimming pared 11 bases from V and 7 bases from J, leaving 12 bases between. The CDR3 loop reads CALRTSEQYF. The DNA of the CDR3 is TGTGCCCTCAGAACGTCGGAGCAGTACTTC.

The chain links TRBV7-3 to TRBJ1-1; D not resolved. V was pared by 1 base and J by 6 bases, with 9 bases between. Germline assignment: CDR1 SGHTA and CDR2 FQGTGA. The CDR3 has 13 residues. CDR3 coding DNA: TGTGCCAGCAGCTTAAGTGGCAGTGCTGAAGCTTTCTTT. As protein: CASSLSGSAEAFF.